This T cell receptor beta chain was documented in a study of blood T cells in healthy people across ages. Trimming cost V 2 bases and J 7 bases, with 16 bases left between them. The CDR3 runs 15 residues. Germline-derived CDR1 and CDR2 are KGHDR and SFDVKD. The authors ran a second PCR of about 7 to 12 cycles using a sample-barcoded 5' primer and a J-beta primer mix. MiXCR was run by TCRdb on the 5' RACE reads, yielding one entry per CDR3 protein. The sample yields 800,000 to 950,000 distinct CDR3 sequences, about 29% seen once. The same data also went into a second study, on T cells of mothers and their children.

The clonotype was recovered from a woman in her 40s in good health. The chain has TRBV24-1 and TRBJ1-2; D not resolved. Sequenced input: blood. The CDR3: CATSDYSGSGSGYTF. The CDR3 region has the DNA TGTGCCACCAGTGATTACTCGGGCTCCGGCTCTGGCTACACCTTC.